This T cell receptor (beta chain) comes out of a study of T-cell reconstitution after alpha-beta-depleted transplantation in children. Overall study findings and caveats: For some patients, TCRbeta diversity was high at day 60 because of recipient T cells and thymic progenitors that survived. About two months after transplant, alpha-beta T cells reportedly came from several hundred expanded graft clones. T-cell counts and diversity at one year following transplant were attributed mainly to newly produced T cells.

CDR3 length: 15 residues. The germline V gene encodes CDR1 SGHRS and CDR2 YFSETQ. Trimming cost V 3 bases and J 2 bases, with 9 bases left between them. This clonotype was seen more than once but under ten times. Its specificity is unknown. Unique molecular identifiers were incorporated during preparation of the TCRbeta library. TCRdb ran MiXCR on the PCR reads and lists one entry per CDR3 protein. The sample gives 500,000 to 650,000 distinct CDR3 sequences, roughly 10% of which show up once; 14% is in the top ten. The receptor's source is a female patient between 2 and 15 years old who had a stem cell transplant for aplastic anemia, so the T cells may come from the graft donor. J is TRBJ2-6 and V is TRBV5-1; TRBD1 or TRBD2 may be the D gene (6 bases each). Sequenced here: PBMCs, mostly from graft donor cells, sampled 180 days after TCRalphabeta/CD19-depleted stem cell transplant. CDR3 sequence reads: CASSWGATGANVLTF. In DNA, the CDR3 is TGCGCCAGCAGCTGGGGGGCCACTGGGGCCAACGTCCTGACTTTC.